Listed here are 26 T cell receptor beta chains from one sample, sequenced in a study of blood T cells in healthy people across ages. A second PCR of roughly 7 to 11 cycles used a sample-barcoded 5' primer and a J-beta primer mix. TCRdb recomputed calls from the 5' RACE reads with MiXCR, one row per CDR3 protein. Of about 1.1 million distinct CDR3 sequences listed, around two fifths are singletons. Material for sequencing was blood. These receptors all stem from a man aged 18-30 years in good health.

The chain links TRBV11-2 to TRBJ2-1; no definite D call. Trimming removed 5 bases from V and 3 bases from J, with 11 bases in between. CDR1 SGHAT and CDR2 FQNNGV come from the germline V gene. The CDR3 totals 14 residues. In nucleotides, the CDR3 is TGTGCCAGCAGCCCGGTGGGGTTCTACAATGAGCAGTTCTTC. Translation gives CASSPVGFYNEQFF.

This clonotype was observed a few times. The chain uses TRBV7-9 and TRBJ2-1, with D perhaps TRBD2 (6 bases). CDR1 is SEHNR, CDR2 FQNEAQ, per germline (reference sequence). V was trimmed by 5 bases and J by 0 bases, leaving 17 bases between them. This CDR3 has 17 residues. As DNA, the CDR3 is TGTGCCAGCAGCACACCTCTAGCGTTAAGCTCCTACAATGAGCAGTTCTTC. Encoded protein: CASSTPLALSSYNEQFF. The whole variable domain, filled in from reference TRBV7-9 and TRBJ2-1, reads DTGVSQNPRHKITKRGQNVTFRCDPISEHNRLYWYRQTLGQGPEFLTYFQNEAQLEKSRLLSDRFSAERPKGSFSTLEIQRTEQGDSAMYLCASSTPLALSSYNEQFFGPGTRLTVL.

This clonotype was counted only a few times. This chain links TRBV7-2 with TRBJ1-5; 10 bases line up with TRBD1. The junction had 3 bases not matched to a gene; V was cut back by 1 base and J by 3 bases. CDR3 size: 16 residues. Germline V gene data show CDR1 as SGHTA and CDR2 as FQGNSA. The CDR3 DNA reads as TGTGCCAGCAGCTTAGGGGGACAGGGGCCCAATCAGCCCCAGCATTTT. Its protein is CASSLGGQGPNQPQHF.

This clonotype has just a few counts. The chain employs TRBV24-1 and TRBJ2-3; 10 bases agree with TRBD1. The CDR3 is 13 residues long. Germline CDR1 KGHDR, CDR2 SFDVKD. J gave up 14 bases and V 3 bases, and 7 bases lay outside the gene matches. In nucleotides, the CDR3 is TGTGCCACCAGTGATCTCGACAGGGGGCATCGGTATTTT. Residues: CATSDLDRGHRYF.

V gene TRBV5-1 combines with J gene TRBJ1-4; D gene unclear. The V end lost 0 bases, the J end lost 3 bases, and 9 bases lay between the germline ends. Germline V CDR1 and CDR2: SGHRS, YFSETQ. This CDR3 spans 15 amino acids. CDR3: CASSLAATPNEKLFF. CDR3 DNA sequence: TGCGCCAGCAGCTTGGCTGCGACACCTAATGAAAAACTGTTTTTT.

The table lists this clonotype with a few counts. This chain links TRBV20-1 with TRBJ1-1; no clear D. Germline CDR1 reads DFQATT; CDR2 reads SNEGSKA (reference sequence). Trimming shortened V by 0 bases and J by 0 bases, and 11 bases separated the two germline ends. The CDR3 consists of 15 residues. CDR3 nucleotide sequence: TGCAGTGCTAGAGATCTCCAGAATATGAACACTGAAGCTTTCTTT. This gives the protein CSARDLQNMNTEAFF.

The rearrangement joins TRBV9 to TRBJ1-5; maybe TRBD1 (6 bases). V was cut by 0 bases and J by 6 bases, with 13 bases left in between. This CDR3 has 15 amino acids. Germline CDR1 and CDR2: SGDLS and YYNGEE. Here the CDR3 DNA reads TGTGCCAGCAGCGTAGATGGGGGCTCGGGTCAGCCCCAGCATTTT. This codes for CASSVDGGSGQPQHF.

The chain carries TRBV5-1 and TRBJ1-1; no definite D call. The V gene lost 8 bases and the J gene lost 4 bases, with 12 bases spanning the gap. The CDR3 is 12 residues long. Germline V lookup: CDR1 SGHRS, CDR2 YFSETQ. This chain's CDR3 is CASTHDGTEAFF. CDR3 bases: TGCGCCAGTACTCATGATGGCACTGAAGCTTTCTTT.

In its sample, this clonotype was seen a few times. The CDR3 loop is CASSQEGRGTYGYTF. CDR3 nucleotides: TGCGCCAGCAGCCAAGAGGGTAGGGGGACATATGGCTACACCTTC. The chain carries TRBV4-1 and TRBJ1-2; the D gene is possibly TRBD1 (6 bases). The V gene's germline CDR1 is MGHRA and CDR2 YSYEKL. The V and J ends lost 0 bases and 5 bases respectively, with 13 bases between them. CDR3 size: 15 residues.

This clonotype appeared a single time. The genes are TRBV28 and TRBJ2-3, with D maybe TRBD1 (6 bases). This CDR3 is 13 amino acids long. Trimming left V 7 bases short and J 4 bases short, with 12 bases between. CDR1 and CDR2 (germline): MDHEN, SYDVKM. The CDR3 nucleotides are TGTGCCAGCACCAATTCAGGGGCAGATACGCAGTATTTT. Its protein product is CASTNSGADTQYF.

The chain links TRBV2 to TRBJ1-3, with D hard to call. Trimming pared 6 bases from V and 10 bases from J, leaving 13 bases between. Germline lookup yields CDR1 SNHLY and CDR2 FYNNEI. CDR3 length: 12 residues. The CDR3 is CASRALGQTIYF. Written as DNA, the CDR3 is TGTGCCAGCAGGGCTCTAGGGCAAACCATATATTTT.

This clonotype has more than one count but fewer than ten. The chain employs TRBV12-3 or TRBV12-4 and TRBJ1-6; D possibly corresponds to TRBD1 (6 bases). The length of the CDR3 is 13 residues. Trimming removed 10 bases at V and 6 bases at J, with 13 bases between. CDR3 DNA: TGTGCCACAACGACAGGCCTTAATTCACCCCTCCACTTT. This gives the protein CATTTGLNSPLHF.

This clonotype has more than one count but fewer than ten. This chain links TRBV6-2 or TRBV6-3 with TRBJ2-1; tentatively, D is TRBD2 (5 bases). Germline V gene data show CDR1 as MNHEY and CDR2 as SVGEGT. Trimming shortened V by 2 bases and J by 1 base, and 15 bases separated the two germline ends. The CDR3 contains 17 residues. CDR3: CASSYSLRRRSYNEQFF. The CDR3 DNA follows: TGTGCCAGCAGTTACAGTCTACGGAGGCGGTCCTACAATGAGCAGTTCTTC.

The chain uses TRBV20-1 and TRBJ1-2; TRBD1 agrees at 7 bases. This CDR3 is built from 14 residues. Germline CDR1 and CDR2: DFQATT and SNEGSKA (reference sequence). V gave up 0 bases and J gave up 7 bases; unmatched junction bases: 8. Here the CDR3 DNA reads TGCAGTGCTAGAGACCGTGACAGGGTGGGTGGCTACACCTTC. As protein: CSARDRDRVGGYTF.

This clonotype was seen at least ten times. The junction departs from germline at one end; a sequencing error may be responsible. CDR3 loop: CASSLARSSYNEQFF. The CDR3 DNA reads as TGTGCCAGCAGCTTAGCCCGTAGCTCCTACAATGAGCAGTTCTTC. The gene calls are TRBV5-1 and TRBJ2-1; D is unclear. Looked up from germline, CDR1 is SGHRS and CDR2 is YFSETQ. The CDR3 covers 15 residues.

The V gene is TRBV7-8, the J gene TRBJ2-1, with D uncertain. The CDR3 runs to 15 residues. CDR1 and CDR2 (germline): SGHVS, FQNEAQ. Trimming took 3 bases from V and 2 from J, leaving 11 bases between them. CDR3 amino acids: CASSFSSSTYNEQFF. The CDR3 DNA is TGTGCCAGCAGCTTCTCTTCTTCCACCTACAATGAGCAGTTCTTC.

In this sample, this clonotype turned up a few times. V and J are TRBV7-3 and TRBJ2-3; a weak D match, TRBD2 (6 bases). The CDR3 is 16 amino acids. Trimming cost V 1 base and J 5 bases, with 16 bases left between them. Germline V gene lookup returns CDR1 SGHTA and CDR2 FQGTGA. The DNA of the CDR3 is TGTGCCAGCAGCTTAATGATCGGGGGTTTTGGAGATACGCAGTATTTT. Translated: CASSLMIGGFGDTQYF.

This clonotype was observed a single time. It may be a read error: a sequence one base away is much more abundant. V and J are TRBV29-1 and TRBJ2-7; D unresolved. The germline gives CDR1 SQVTM, CDR2 ANQGSEA. The ends were cut back, 0 bases at V and 7 bases at J, with 10 bases in the middle. There are 12 residues in the CDR3. The CDR3 nucleotides are TGCAGCGTTGAAGACAGTTACAATGAGCAGTACTTC. It is translated as CSVEDSYNEQYF.

This chain joins TRBV6-2 or TRBV6-3 and TRBJ2-3, with a tentative D call TRBD2 (7 bases). The germline V gene has CDR1 MNHEY and CDR2 SVGEGT. Deletions cut 8 bases from V and 3 bases from J, with 15 bases between. This CDR3 is 14 amino acids long. The CDR3 DNA is TGTGCCAGCGGAGAGAGGGGGGGTACAGATACGCAGTATTTT. Translated, it gives CASGERGGTDTQYF.

Many counts were recorded for this clonotype. The chain uses TRBV7-2 and TRBJ1-2; a weak D match, TRBD1 (6 bases). This CDR3 has 17 residues. Germline V gene data show CDR1 as SGHTA and CDR2 as FQGNSA. V lost 0 bases and J 4 bases, leaving 18 bases between the germline ends. CDR3 residues: CASSLATDRDKGYGYTF. The CDR3 nucleotides are TGTGCCAGCAGCTTAGCTACTGACCGGGACAAGGGCTATGGCTACACCTTC.

This clonotype has only a few counts. The rearrangement links TRBV10-3 to TRBJ2-1; 10 bases agree with TRBD1. Germline V gene data show CDR1 as ENHRY and CDR2 as SYGVKD. J lost 6 bases, V lost 0 bases, and 5 bases had no gene match. The CDR3 loop spans 16 amino acids. CDR3 in DNA: TGTGCCATCAGTGAGTCGGGGGGGACAGGGGCCAATGAGCAGTTCTTC. This translates into CAISESGGTGANEQFF.

This clonotype has just a few counts. The chain employs TRBV7-2 and TRBJ2-1; TRBD1 is a possible D gene (6 bases). The CDR3 loop spans 11 amino acids. Per germline, CDR1 SGHTA and CDR2 FQGNSA. Trimming stripped 6 bases from V and 12 bases from J, with 12 bases between. In DNA form, the CDR3 reads TGTGCCAGCAGTTTACAGGGTTTGCAGTTCTTC. It is translated as CASSLQGLQFF. Full variable domain (outside the CDR3, taken from reference TRBV7-2 and TRBJ2-1): GAGVSQSPSNKVTEKGKDVELRCDPISGHTALYWYRQSLGQGLEFLIYFQGNSAPDKSGLPSDRFSAERTGGSVSTLTIQRTQQEDSAVYLCASSLQGLQFFGPGTRLTVL.

The chain joins TRBV6-1 to TRBJ1-5; unclear D gene. Trimming left V 6 bases short and J 2 bases short, with 14 bases between. The germline gives CDR1 MNHNS, CDR2 SASEGT. The CDR3 consists of 15 residues. In nucleotides, the CDR3 is TGTGCCAGCAGAGGCGGTTCAAGGGGCAATCAGCCCCAGCATTTT. Translated, it gives CASRGGSRGNQPQHF.

This clonotype was seen only a few times. The rearrangement links TRBV7-2 to TRBJ1-2; D remains ambiguous. CDR1 and CDR2 from the germline V gene are SGHTA and FQGNSA. The V gene lost 2 bases and the J gene lost 5 bases, with 15 bases spanning the gap. This CDR3 comprises 15 residues. The CDR3 nucleotides are TGTGCCAGCAGCTTAATGGGGTCCTTGTATTATGGCTACACCTTC. It codes for CASSLMGSLYYGYTF.

This clonotype was counted between two and nine times. The chain is built from TRBV20-1 and TRBJ2-7; TRBD1 agrees at 9 bases. With 3 bases clipped from V and 4 bases from J, the junction kept 7 bases outside the gene matches. Germline V gene sequence: CDR1 DFQATT, CDR2 SNEGSKA (reference sequence). This CDR3 comprises 14 residues. CDR3 coding DNA: TGCAGTGCTAGCTGGGACAGGGTTATTTACGAGCAGTACTTC. Protein: CSASWDRVIYEQYF.

V and J are TRBV7-2 and TRBJ2-3; a possible D gene is TRBD1 (6 bases). This CDR3 region has 15 residues. Germline V lookup: CDR1 SGHTA, CDR2 FQGNSA. V was shortened by 1 base and J by 3 bases, with 11 bases between the two germline ends. The CDR3 protein is CASSLVGTQTDTQYF. In DNA, the CDR3 is TGTGCCAGCAGCTTAGTCGGGACACAGACAGATACGCAGTATTTT.